Here is one T cell receptor (beta chain) with its context. The antigen is not known. PCR involved 60 Vbeta and 13 Jbeta primers. Some clones are missing from TCRdb's copy, which holds only in-frame ones; the method was immunoSEQ multiplex PCR. There are roughly 180,000 clones in the sample; 76% occur only once, and around 0.71% lies in the top ten. CDR3 length: 13 residues. The J segment lost 6 bases and the V segment lost 2 bases, leaving 1 base of the junction unmatched. The germline V gene encodes CDR1 MNHNS and CDR2 SASEGT. Donors likely had unrecorded immune exposures despite being nominally healthy when sampled. This entry is derived from a study of cytomegalovirus exposure and HLA in healthy donors. General observations from the study: Researchers reported that three CMV-associated chains were confirmed in vitro as CMV antigen-specific. Later analysis demonstrated an association between a missense DCLRE1C variant and TCR beta V- and J-gene trimming.

This clonotype originated in a female donor in good health and CMV-seronegative. The sequenced material came from PBMCs. This rearrangement joins TRBV6-1 to TRBJ2-7; 10 nucleotides agree with TRBD1. CDR3 in amino acids: CASSERTGGEQYF. In nucleotides, the CDR3 is TGTGCCAGCAGTGAACGGACAGGGGGCGAGCAGTACTTC.